Listed here is a single TCR beta chain. This clonotype was detected ten times or more. Its antigen remains undetermined. Base quality data are lacking; no much larger clone is found one base away. Synovial fluid samples were paired with blood samples taken from the same ankylosing spondylitis patients. The data were obtained in a study of CD8 T cells in ankylosing spondylitis (TCRdb year 2017). Regarding the complete study: To find TCR variants linked to disease, the study profiled T cell receptor beta repertoires in ankylosing spondylitis patients and healthy donors. The full study cohort comprised 25 ankylosing spondylitis patients and over a hundred healthy donors. Peripheral blood was sampled, and synovial fluid was additionally collected from ankylosing spondylitis patients. Points the paper makes about the study in general: Some motif variants had previously been reported in the synovial fluid and blood of reactive arthritis patients, which suggests shared mechanisms of disease initiation. Blood from ankylosing spondylitis patients appeared to be characterized by a TCR beta motif made up of eight highly homologous amino acid variants. The disease-linked clones were reported to be significantly enriched in matched synovial fluid samples from ankylosing spondylitis patients. A CD8+ phenotype was shown by the disease-linked clones, which were found at relatively low frequencies in peripheral blood.

The sequencer was an Illumina HiSeq 2500. TCR beta libraries were prepared by quantitative 5'-RACE with molecular barcodes. In the original analysis: A new computational method based on a probabilistic model of VDJ rearrangement was used to identify disease-linked TCR variants. TCRdb passed the public sequencing reads through fastp at Q25 and MiXCR, retaining productive beta sequences. Entries are consolidated by CDR3 protein sequence, retaining the most common genes and DNA. None of the V and J calls come from the authors' own analysis; TCRdb made them. For this sample the table gives about 140,000 distinct CDR3 sequences, of which 7% to 10% were detected only once. The ten largest clones add up to roughly 8% of the sample. The source material was synovial fluid, either unsorted or a sorted T cell fraction (not recorded which). This TCR was recovered from a male donor with ankylosing spondylitis.

The CDR3 has the sequence CASSLAAVSNTGELFF. The DNA is TGTGCCAGCAGCTTAGCCGCCGTCTCGAACACCGGGGAGCTGTTTTTT. The chain is made from TRBV7-2 and TRBJ2-2; the D gene cannot be named for sure. The CDR3, from cysteine to phenylalanine, totals 16 residues. The entry retains the CDR3 DNA only, 48 bases that are in frame from base 1. Between the V and J ends, shortened by 0 bases and 0 bases respectively, the junction contains 8 bases. The germline V gene sets CDR1 to SGHTA and CDR2 to FQGNSA.